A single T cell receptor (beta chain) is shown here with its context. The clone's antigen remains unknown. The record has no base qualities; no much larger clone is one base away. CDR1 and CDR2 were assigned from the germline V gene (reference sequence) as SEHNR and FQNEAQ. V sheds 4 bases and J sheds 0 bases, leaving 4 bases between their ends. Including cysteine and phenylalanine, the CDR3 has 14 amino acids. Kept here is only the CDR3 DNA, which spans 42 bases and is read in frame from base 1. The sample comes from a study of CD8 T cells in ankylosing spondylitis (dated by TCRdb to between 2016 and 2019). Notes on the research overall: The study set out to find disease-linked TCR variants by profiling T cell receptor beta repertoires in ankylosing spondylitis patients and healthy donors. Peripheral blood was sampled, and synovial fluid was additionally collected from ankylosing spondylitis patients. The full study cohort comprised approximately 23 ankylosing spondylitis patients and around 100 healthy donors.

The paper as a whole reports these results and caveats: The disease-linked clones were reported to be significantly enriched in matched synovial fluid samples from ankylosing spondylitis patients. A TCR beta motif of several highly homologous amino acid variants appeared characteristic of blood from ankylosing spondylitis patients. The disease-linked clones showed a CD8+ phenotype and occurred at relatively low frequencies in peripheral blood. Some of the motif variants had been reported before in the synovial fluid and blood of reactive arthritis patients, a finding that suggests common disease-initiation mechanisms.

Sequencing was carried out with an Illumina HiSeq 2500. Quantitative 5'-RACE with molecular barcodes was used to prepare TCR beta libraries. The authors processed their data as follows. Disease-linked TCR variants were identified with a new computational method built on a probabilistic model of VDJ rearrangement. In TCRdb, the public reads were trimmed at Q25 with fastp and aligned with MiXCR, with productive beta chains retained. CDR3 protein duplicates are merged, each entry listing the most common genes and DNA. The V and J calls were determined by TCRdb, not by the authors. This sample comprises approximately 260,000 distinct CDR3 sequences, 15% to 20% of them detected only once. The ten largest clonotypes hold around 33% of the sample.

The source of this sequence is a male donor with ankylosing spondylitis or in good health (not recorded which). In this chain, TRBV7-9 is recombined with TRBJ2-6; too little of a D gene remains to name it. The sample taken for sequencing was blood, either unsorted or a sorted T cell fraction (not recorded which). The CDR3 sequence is CASSWTSGANVLTF. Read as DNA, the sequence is TGTGCCAGCAGCTGGACCTCTGGGGCCAACGTCCTGACTTTC.